This T cell receptor beta chain was captured by sequencing in a study of T-cell reconstitution after alpha-beta-depleted transplantation in children. This clonotype was counted only a few times. Unique molecular identifiers were used in preparing the TCRbeta library. Using its own MiXCR run on the PCR reads, TCRdb lists one record per CDR3 protein. The sample includes 640,000 or so distinct CDR3 sequences, roughly 15% of them seen just once. V lost 3 bases and J lost 7; bases outside the gene matches: 6. The CDR3 has 14 amino acids. The chain uses TRBV12-3 or TRBV12-4 and TRBJ2-1; 7 bases map to TRBD2. The TCR originated in a human donor who donated a stem cell graft to a child with acute myeloid leukemia. The source material was PBMCs from the stem cell graft donor, sampled from the stem cell graft. CDR3 amino acids: CASSFIGTINEQFF. CDR3 sequence (DNA): TGTGCCAGCAGTTTTATCGGGACTATTAATGAGCAGTTCTTC.